This TCR beta chain was retrieved from a study of identical twins. Study-wide points: Shared out-of-frame alpha sequences (those common to twins) showed excess low generation probability. Conclusions leaned on cross-sectional statistical analysis and did not track the same donors over time. The more abundant beta clonotypes in cord blood had fewer insertions, and memory repertoires did not show this.

TCRdb reprocessed the 5' RACE reads via MiXCR and lists one record per CDR3 protein. The data contain fewer than 350,000 distinct CDR3 sequences, about 8.3% of them singletons. Comment on this clonotype: What it binds is not known.

The CDR3 spans 13 residues. CDR1 is DFQATT and CDR2 is SNEGSKA in the germline V gene (reference sequence). The V gene end was trimmed by 4 bases and the J gene end by 4 bases; junction bases not matched to a gene: 5. A further study also used this sample, focusing on yellow fever vaccine responses in identical twins.

Material: memory (CD45RO+) T cells sorted from blood. The source is a woman aged 18-29 years in good health. The V and J genes are TRBV20-1 and TRBJ2-5; 8 nucleotides align to TRBD2. CDR3 nucleotides: TGCAGTGCTATGCGGGGGGCGGGAGAGACCCAGTACTTC. Protein: CSAMRGAGETQYF.